A single sample is the source of the 3 T cell receptor beta chains below, sequenced in a study of a mutant IDH1 vaccine in newly diagnosed glioma. TCRdb's table, derived via immunoSEQ multiplex PCR, lists solely in-frame clones and lacks some. Counted here are tens of thousands of clones, under 85% occurring once; the ten biggest clones make up about 3.2%. Their specific antigens are unknown. Time point described: week 47, end of study. Every vaccine dose comprised 300 ug of mutant IDH1 20-mer peptide plus topical imiquimod. The sequencing here drew on PBMCs, taken from a glioma patient whose treatment included an IDH1 peptide vaccine. The receptors were sampled from a woman aged 45 to 65 with glioma.

The chain uses TRBV4-2 and TRBJ1-4; tentatively, D is TRBD1 (6 bases). This CDR3 has 17 amino acids. V lost 3 bases and J 8 bases, leaving 22 bases between the germline ends. The germline V gene has CDR1 LGHNA and CDR2 YNFKEQ. The CDR3 spells CASSQNPQRGTQEKLFF. The CDR3 DNA follows: TGTGCCAGCAGCCAGAACCCCCAGAGGGGGACTCAAGAAAAACTGTTTTTT.

The chain links TRBV7-2 to TRBJ1-1, with D possibly TRBD1 on 5 matching bases. The CDR3 is 13 residues long. Deletions cut 5 bases from V and 0 bases from J, with 7 bases between. Looked up from germline, CDR1 is SGHTA and CDR2 is FQGNSA. DNA of the CDR3: TGTGCCAGCAGCAAACAGGTGAACACTGAAGCTTTCTTT. It specifies CASSKQVNTEAFF.

This clone was detected only a few times. The chain couples TRBV6-5 to TRBJ2-7; TRBD2 aligns across 8 bases. The germline CDR1 and CDR2 sequences are MNHEY and SVGAGI. There are 14 residues in the CDR3. After removal of 5 bases from V and 1 base from J, the junction contained 4 bases not matched to a gene. The CDR3, as DNA: TGTGCCAGCAGTCCCGGGGGGGGTTCCTACGAGCAGTACTTC. Translation: CASSPGGGSYEQYF.